Listed here are 10 T cell receptor beta chains from one sample, sequenced in a study of a mutant IDH1 vaccine in newly diagnosed glioma. The antigens these receptors bind are not known. Sequencing was performed with immunoSEQ multiplex PCR; in TCRdb, only in-frame clones are kept and a portion is missing. Here the sample spans over 10,000 clones, roughly 72% being singletons. Time point meaning: week 47, end of study. Vaccinated patients received 300 ug of mutant IDH1 20-mer peptide per dose, with topical imiquimod. This specimen consisted of PBMCs, obtained from a glioma patient whose treatment included an IDH1 peptide vaccine. These receptors were collected from a woman in her forties with glioma.

The chain combines TRBV7-2 with TRBJ1-1; D unresolved. V lost 3 bases and J lost 3, with 11 bases in between. Germline V gene sequence: CDR1 SGHTA, CDR2 FQGNSA. The CDR3 consists of 14 residues. Written as DNA, the CDR3 is TGTGCCAGCAGCTTGCTCGGTGGGGACACTGAAGCTTTCTTT. Its protein product is CASSLLGGDTEAFF. The full variable domain, with the rest looked up from reference TRBV7-2 and TRBJ1-1, is GAGVSQSPSNKVTEKGKDVELRCDPISGHTALYWYRQSLGQGLEFLIYFQGNSAPDKSGLPSDRFSAERTGGSVSTLTIQRTQQEDSAVYLCASSLLGGDTEAFFGQGTRLTVV.

The chain employs TRBV25-1 and TRBJ2-3; no firm D call. Germline CDR1 is MGHDK and CDR2 is SYGVNS. The CDR3 extends over 13 amino acids. Trimming removed 7 bases at V and 7 bases at J, with 15 bases between. The CDR3 sequence: CASTGPLEHTQYF. The CDR3 region has the DNA TGTGCCAGCACCGGCCCCCTCGAGCATACGCAGTATTTT.

The J gene is TRBJ2-7, the V gene TRBV15, with D perhaps TRBD1 (6 bases). CDR1 and CDR2 (germline): LNHNV, YYDKDF (reference sequence). The CDR3 contains 16 residues. Trimming pared 1 base from V and 3 bases from J, leaving 16 bases between. CDR3 residues: CATSRAPDTGLYEQYF. The CDR3, as DNA: TGTGCCACCAGCAGAGCCCCCGACACAGGGCTCTACGAGCAGTACTTC.

V and J are TRBV7-6 and TRBJ2-7; D gene uncertain. Germline V gene sequence: CDR1 SGHVS, CDR2 FNYEAQ. Trimming shortened V by 2 bases and J by 5 bases, and 13 bases separated the two germline ends. The length of the CDR3 is 14 residues. In DNA, the CDR3 is TGTGCCAGCAGCTTAAAGGTAGACGTCCACGAGCAGTACTTC. Encoded protein: CASSLKVDVHEQYF. Full variable domain (outside the CDR3, taken from reference TRBV7-6 and TRBJ2-7): GAGVSQSPRYKVTKRGQDVALRCDPISGHVSLYWYRQALGQGPEFLTYFNYEAQQDKSGLPNDRFSAERPEGSISTLTIQRTEQRDSAMYRCASSLKVDVHEQYFGPGTRLTVT.

The gene calls are TRBV15 and TRBJ1-2; D not resolved. The CDR3 has 13 residues. Germline V gene sequence: CDR1 LNHNV, CDR2 YYDKDF (reference sequence). V lost 3 bases and J lost 2, with 7 bases in between. This chain's CDR3 is CATSSFGNYGYTF. For the CDR3, the DNA is TGTGCCACCAGCAGTTTCGGGAACTATGGCTACACCTTC.

This clone showed up just a few times. The junction departs from germline at one end; a sequencing error may be responsible. The chain joins TRBV5-6 to TRBJ1-1; D is perhaps TRBD1 (5 bases). The CDR3 loop spans 13 amino acids. Germline CDR1 SGHDT, CDR2 YYEEEE. CDR3 DNA sequence: TGTGCCAGCAGCGATCGGAGGGGCACTAAAGCTTTCTTT. Residues: CASSDRRGTKAFF.

This clone occurred once. The chain uses TRBV7-2 and TRBJ1-5; D is uncertain. This CDR3 spans 14 amino acids. V was cut by 2 bases and J by 6 bases, with 11 bases left in between. Germline V lookup: CDR1 SGHTA, CDR2 FQGNSA. The CDR3 DNA is TGTGCCAGCAGCTTAAGCAGGTACGGTCAGCCCCAGCATTTT. It specifies CASSLSRYGQPQHF.

V usage is TRBV7-2 and J usage is TRBJ2-5; 8 nucleotides agree with TRBD1. V shed 0 bases, J shed 6 bases, and the junction held 3 bases outside the gene matches. The CDR3 covers 14 residues. The germline V gene encodes CDR1 SGHTA and CDR2 FQGNSA. CDR3 sequence reads: CASSLAPRGQTQYF. The DNA for the CDR3 is TGTGCCAGCAGCTTAGCGCCCAGGGGGCAGACCCAGTACTTC.

The chain recombines TRBV13 with TRBJ1-2; D remains ambiguous. Germline V lookup: CDR1 PRHDT, CDR2 FYEKMQ (reference sequence). The length of the CDR3 is 12 residues. Trimming left V 6 bases short and J 4 bases short, with 9 bases between. CDR3 sequence: CASSGGIYGYTF. The CDR3, as DNA: TGTGCCAGCAGTGGAGGAATCTATGGCTACACCTTC.

The rearrangement links TRBV4-3 to TRBJ2-7; maybe TRBD2 (6 bases). The CDR3 sequence is 17 residues long. Germline loops: CDR1 LGHNA, CDR2 YSLEER. V lost 4 bases and J lost 3, with 22 bases in between. CDR3 region: CASSPHPGRDFYYEQYF. In DNA, the CDR3 is TGCGCCAGCAGCCCCCACCCTGGCCGGGACTTTTACTACGAGCAGTACTTC.